This T cell receptor beta chain was observed in a study of Ad26.COV2.S vaccination and SARS-CoV-2 variants. Sequencing used immunoSEQ multiplex PCR; TCRdb keeps in-frame clones, though not all of them. The repertoire consists of 430,000 or so clones, with 80% to 95% occurring once and the leading ten covering 10% to 15%. Germline V CDR1 and CDR2: LNHNV, YYDKDF (reference sequence). CDR3 size: 14 residues. V was pared by 2 bases and J by 4 bases, with 3 bases of the junction left unmatched. Specified treatment: around 19 received Ad26.COV2.S at low or high dose, single or two shots; about five received placebo; per-sample allocation not given. Repertoires come from day 63 after the first vaccine or placebo injection.

The gene calls are TRBV15 and TRBJ2-3, with 7 bases that match TRBD1. Sequencing was performed on peripheral blood, taken in a trial of Ad26.COV2.S vaccine versus placebo. This TCR derives from a person between 18 and 60 years old who received the Ad26.COV2.S COVID-19 vaccine or a placebo. In DNA form, the CDR3 reads TGTGCCACCAGCAGACAGGGGGTCGCAGATACGCAGTATTTT. It codes for CATSRQGVADTQYF.